This is a list of T cell receptor beta chains from one sample in a study of vaccination and CD4 T cells after COVID-19. MiXCR, run by TCRdb on the PCR reads, gives a single entry per CDR3 protein. The sample holds around 14,000 distinct CDR3 sequences; approximately 53% are singletons and the top ten take 9% to 12%. No antigen has been identified for these receptors. Sequencing input: CD4+ T cells from blood, cultured in vitro. These receptors came from a human donor who had recovered from COVID-19. Each CDR3 is given with its conserved first and last residue. Each record gives: J gene, V gene, D gene, clone size, CDR3 DNA, CDR3 protein. The D gene is left open where the match is weak. Size tells how often a clone was seen (once, few, many) or the class of an expanded clone, and some rows leave it out.

>TRBJ1-2|TRBV7-9|.|few
TGTGCCAGCAGCTCGCAGGGCTACTATGGCTACACCTTC
CASSSQGYYGYTF
>TRBJ2-1|TRBV7-2|.|.
TGTGCCAGCAGCTTTCGGGGTTTAGGCTACAATGAGCAGTTCTTC
CASSFRGLGYNEQFF
>TRBJ2-5|TRBV5-1|.|.
TGCGCCAGCAGCTTGGGGGGGCCTCAAGAGACCCAGTACTTC
CASSLGGPQETQYF
>TRBJ1-2|TRBV28|TRBD1|.
TGTGCCAGCAGTGGCAGGACCACGGACAGGGGGATCCGCTTTGCGTGGGGCTACACCTTC
CASSGRTTDRGIRFAWGYTF
>TRBJ1-1|TRBV20-1|TRBD1|.
TGCAGTGCTAAAGGGGGCGGGACTGAAGCTTTCTTT
CSAKGGGTEAFF
>TRBJ2-1|TRBV7-9|TRBD2|.
TGTGCCAGCAGCTTAGGGGGGGGAGACAATGAGCAGTTCTTC
CASSLGGGDNEQFF
>TRBJ2-5|TRBV11-3|.|once
TGTGCCAGCAGCTTGCACGGGGGATCTGAAGAGACCCAGTACTTC
CASSLHGGSEETQYF
>TRBJ2-7|TRBV6-1|.|few
TGTGCCAGCAGTCCTAGCTCCGAGCAGTACTTC
CASSPSSEQYF
>TRBJ1-6|TRBV20-1|.|.
TGCAGTGCTTCGGGGATTGATTCACCCCTCCACTTT
CSASGIDSPLHF
>TRBJ2-1|TRBV5-1|.|.
TGCGCCAGCAGCTTGGGGACGGAGAGCTACAATGAGCAGTTCTTC
CASSLGTESYNEQFF
>TRBJ2-3|TRBV20-1|TRBD2|.
TGCAGTGCTATAGCCCCACAGCGGGACACAGATACGCAGTATTTT
CSAIAPQRDTDTQYF
>TRBJ1-1|TRBV6-1|TRBD1|.
TGTGCCAGCAGTGATCCCGGGACAGGGTCCTCTTTCTCTATTGCTTTCTTT
CASSDPGTGSSFSIAFF
>TRBJ1-3|TRBV28|.|.
TGTGCCAGCAGTTTATTTGCGACCGACTCTGGAAACACCATATATTTT
CASSLFATDSGNTIYF
>TRBJ2-3|TRBV6-1|TRBD2|.
TGTGCCAGCAGTGAAGCAGCGGGAGTTGGAAATACGCAGTATTTT
CASSEAAGVGNTQYF
>TRBJ1-6|TRBV20-1|.|.
TGCAGTGCTAGAGAGCTAGGAACGAGCTCCTATAATTCACCCCTCCACTTT
CSARELGTSSYNSPLHF
>TRBJ2-2|TRBV5-1|.|medium-sized
TGCGCCAGCAGCTTGGAGAGCACCGGGGAGCTGTTTTTT
CASSLESTGELFF
>TRBJ1-5|TRBV19|.|few
TGTGCCAGTAAAGGCAGAGATAGCAATCAGCCCCAGCATTTT
CASKGRDSNQPQHF
>TRBJ2-1|TRBV20-1|.|few
TGCAGTGCTAGAGAGGACAAATACAATGAGCAGTTCTTC
CSAREDKYNEQFF
>TRBJ2-3|TRBV28|.|.
TGTGCCAGCAGTTTCACCACAGATACGCAGTATTTT
CASSFTTDTQYF
>TRBJ1-1|TRBV20-1|.|.
TGCAGTGCTATAGAGGATGGGAACACTGAAGCTTTCTTT
CSAIEDGNTEAFF
>TRBJ2-5|TRBV7-9|.|few
TGTGCCAGCAGCTTAGTCGGACGGCGCTCCCTTATCAAAGAGACCCAGTACTTC
CASSLVGRRSLIKETQYF
>TRBJ1-2|TRBV28|.|few
TGTGCCAGCAGTCTAGTAACAGGGAGCGGGACATATGGCTACACCTTC
CASSLVTGSGTYGYTF
>TRBJ1-5|TRBV6-1|.|.
TGTGCCAGCAGGCCTGGGGCAGGGAATCAGCCCCAGCATTTT
CASRPGAGNQPQHF
>TRBJ2-2|TRBV7-2|TRBD2|once
TGTGCCAGCAGCGTAGGGACTAGCGGATTACTGTTTTCGAACACCGGGGAGCTGTTTTTT
CASSVGTSGLLFSNTGELFF
>TRBJ1-5|TRBV28|.|few
TGTGCCAGCAGTTTTCGAGGGCAGGGAAATCAGCCCCAGCATTTT
CASSFRGQGNQPQHF
>TRBJ2-7|TRBV14|.|.
TGTGCCAGCAGCCAAGATGTAGGGGTGCAGTACTTC
CASSQDVGVQYF
>TRBJ1-5|TRBV7-2|TRBD1|.
TGTGCCAGCAGCTCAGGGGGAGAGCAGCCCCAGCATTTT
CASSSGGEQPQHF
>TRBJ1-5|TRBV20-1|.|few
TGCAGTGCGGAGGGGGGAAATCAGCCCCAGCATTTT
CSAEGGNQPQHF
>TRBJ1-6|TRBV11-2|TRBD1|.
TGTGCCAGCAGCCGCGGGACAGGGGAGATTCTCCTCCACTTT
CASSRGTGEILLHF
>TRBJ2-7|TRBV11-2|TRBD1|.
TGTGCCAGCAGCTTAGATCCGAACAGGGGGCACGAGCAGTACTTC
CASSLDPNRGHEQYF
>TRBJ1-6|TRBV6-4|.|medium-sized
TGTGCCAGCAGTCGACAGTTCAATAATTCACCCCTCCACTTT
CASSRQFNNSPLHF
>TRBJ2-1|TRBV10-1|TRBD2|.
TGCGCCAGCAGTGACCTTCCCCCGGGACTAGCGGGAGTAGTGGATGAGCAGTTCTTC
CASSDLPPGLAGVVDEQFF
>TRBJ2-7|TRBV15|.|.
TGTGCCACCAGCAGGGACACCCACTACGAGCAGTACTTC
CATSRDTHYEQYF
>TRBJ2-5|TRBV4-1|.|.
TGCGCCAGCAGCCAAGAGGTTGTCGGGAAGACCCAGTACTTC
CASSQEVVGKTQYF
>TRBJ1-1|TRBV6-2/TRBV6-3|.|.
TGTGCCAGCAGTTACTCAGGGGGTGTTGGCACTGAAGCTTTCTTT
CASSYSGGVGTEAFF
>TRBJ2-7|TRBV20-1|.|.
TGCAGTGCTCCAGCGGAAGGGTCCTACGAGCAGTACTTC
CSAPAEGSYEQYF
>TRBJ1-4|TRBV7-9|.|.
TGTGCCAGCAGCCTAAGGAGGGGTCCAACTAATGAAAAACTGTTTTTT
CASSLRRGPTNEKLFF
>TRBJ2-3|TRBV7-2|TRBD2|few
TGTGCCAGCAGCTTCCGGACTAGCGGGATGGGCACAGATACGCAGTATTTT
CASSFRTSGMGTDTQYF
>TRBJ2-1|TRBV7-2|TRBD2|.
TGTGCCAGCAGCTTAGGTAATAGCGGGAGTTTAAATGAGCAGTTCTTC
CASSLGNSGSLNEQFF
>TRBJ2-4|TRBV20-1|.|once
TGCAGTGCTAGAGATCGGTGGGGCGTAGATTTACTAGCCAAAAACATTCAGTACTTC
CSARDRWGVDLLAKNIQYF
>TRBJ1-6|TRBV2|.|.
TGTGCCAGCAGCAGGGAGAGCAATTCACCCCTCCACTTT
CASSRESNSPLHF
>TRBJ1-5|TRBV28|.|.
TGTGCCAGCAGTCCCTTTCAGCCCCCAGATTCGAGGGACCCTCAGCCCCAGCATTTT
CASSPFQPPDSRDPQPQHF
>TRBJ2-2|TRBV19|.|.
TGTGCCAGTAGTATAGGGGGCAGGCCCGGCACCGGGGAGCTGTTTTTT
CASSIGGRPGTGELFF
>TRBJ1-5|TRBV20-1|TRBD1|.
TGCAGTGCTGGAATACAGGGGGCTTTCTATCAGCCCCAGCATTTT
CSAGIQGAFYQPQHF
>TRBJ1-6|TRBV20-1|.|.
TGCAGTGCTAGTAGGCAGAATAATTCACCCCTCCACTTT
CSASRQNNSPLHF
>TRBJ1-1|TRBV5-1|.|.
TGCGCCAGCAGCTTGGACCCGAACACTGAAGCTTTCTTT
CASSLDPNTEAFF
>TRBJ2-1|TRBV27|TRBD2|.
TGTGCCAGCAGTTTATGGGGGACTAGCGGCTACAATGAGCAGTTCTTC
CASSLWGTSGYNEQFF
>TRBJ2-1|TRBV24-1|.|medium-sized
TGTGCCACCAGTTCACCGCGAACGGGTAGGAATGAGCAGTTCTTC
CATSSPRTGRNEQFF
>TRBJ1-1|TRBV19|TRBD1|.
TGTGCCAGTCCTACAGGGGGGCGGGTCACTGAAGCTTTCTTT
CASPTGGRVTEAFF
>TRBJ2-1|TRBV6-1|.|.
TGTGCCAGCAGTACAGACAGCTTCTATGAGCAGTTCTTC
CASSTDSFYEQFF
>TRBJ1-3|TRBV6-1|.|.
TGTGCCAGCAGTGAAGCCGGGGGCCCTGGAAACACCATATATTTT
CASSEAGGPGNTIYF
>TRBJ1-5|TRBV28|TRBD1|.
TGTGCCAGCAGGTCACAGGGGGAAGGTAGCAATCAGCCCCAGCATTTT
CASRSQGEGSNQPQHF
>TRBJ1-1|TRBV6-5|.|.
TGTGCCAGCAGTTACCTGGGGCCGGCGAACACTGAAGCTTTCTTT
CASSYLGPANTEAFF
>TRBJ1-6|TRBV2|.|.
TGTGCCAGCAGTGTAACAGGGTATAATTCACCCCTCCACTTT
CASSVTGYNSPLHF
>TRBJ1-1|TRBV7-6|.|.
TGTGCCAGCAGCCCACTGACGGGTTATACTGAAGCTTTCTTT
CASSPLTGYTEAFF
>TRBJ2-1|TRBV6-1|.|large
TGTGCCATCGGAGAAACCTACAATGAGCAGTTCTTC
CAIGETYNEQFF
>TRBJ1-1|TRBV7-2|.|few
TGTGCCAGCAGCTTAGCGCGGGGCACTGAAGCTTTCTTT
CASSLARGTEAFF
>TRBJ2-5|TRBV18|TRBD1|.
TGTGCCAGCTCACCTACGCCGGGAAACAGGGGGCTGGGGGAGACCCAGTACTTC
CASSPTPGNRGLGETQYF